One sample yielded the 14 T cell receptor beta chains listed below, sequenced in a study of T cell responses to AZD1222 COVID-19 vaccine. Assay used: immunoSEQ multiplex PCR; TCRdb lists only in-frame clones, some missing. Of some 150,000 clones in the sample, around nine tenths were seen once. Sequencing used peripheral blood, obtained on day 0 of AZD1222 vaccination. All receptors derive from an adult in good health.

In nucleotides, the CDR3 is TGCGCCAGCAGCTTGGTGGGAGGGGTTAATGAGCAGTTCTTC. Its translation is CASSLVGGVNEQFF. This chain links TRBV5-1 with TRBJ2-1; 7 nucleotides align to TRBD2. V lost 0 bases to trimming and J lost 7 bases; unmatched junction nucleotides: 4. The CDR3 consists of 14 residues. Looked up from germline, CDR1 is SGHRS and CDR2 is YFSETQ. Looking up the rest from reference TRBV5-1 and TRBJ2-1 gives the full variable domain: KAGVTQTPRYLIKTRGQQVTLSCSPISGHRSVSWYQQTPGQGLQFLFEYFSETQRNKGNFPGRFSGRQFSNSRSEMNVSTLELGDSALYLCASSLVGGVNEQFFGPGTRLTVL.

V usage is TRBV3-1 (or the pseudogene TRBV3-2) and J usage is TRBJ2-1; 8 nucleotides line up with TRBD2. Unmatched junction bases numbered 4, after V lost 4 bases and J lost 2 bases. Germline V lookup: CDR1 LGHDT, CDR2 YNNKEL (reference sequence). The CDR3 is 15 amino acids. The CDR3 nucleotides are TGTGCCAGCAGCCTTAGCGGGATGGCCTACAATGAGCAGTTCTTC. Protein sequence: CASSLSGMAYNEQFF.

The chain uses TRBV6-5 and TRBJ2-1; TRBD2 matches at 8 bases. The CDR3 totals 16 residues. V dropped 6 bases and J dropped 6; count of bases not matched to a gene: 13. CDR1 MNHEY and CDR2 SVGAGI come from the germline V gene. CDR3: CASRYGSGSKLNEQFF. Written as DNA, the CDR3 is TGTGCCAGCAGATACGGGAGCGGGAGTAAGCTCAATGAGCAGTTCTTC.

The chain recombines TRBV5-1 with TRBJ2-1; D not resolved. The V and J ends lost 0 bases and 1 base respectively, with 11 bases between them. Germline V gene data show CDR1 as SGHRS and CDR2 as YFSETQ. This CDR3 spans 16 amino acids. The CDR3 DNA sequence: TGCGCCAGCAGCTTGGGGAATTCAGTTTCCTACAATGAGCAGTTCTTC. This sequence encodes CASSLGNSVSYNEQFF. The whole variable domain, remainder taken from reference TRBV5-1 and TRBJ2-1, is KAGVTQTPRYLIKTRGQQVTLSCSPISGHRSVSWYQQTPGQGLQFLFEYFSETQRNKGNFPGRFSGRQFSNSRSEMNVSTLELGDSALYLCASSLGNSVSYNEQFFGPGTRLTVL.

This chain links TRBV19 with TRBJ1-1; no definite D call. There are 13 residues in the CDR3. In germline, CDR1 is LNHDA, CDR2 SQIVND (reference sequence). V was clipped by 7 bases and J by 1 base, with 10 bases between them. The CDR3 spells CASNLPGNTEAFF. The CDR3 DNA sequence: TGTGCCAGTAATCTTCCTGGGAACACTGAAGCTTTCTTT.

CDR3 nucleotides: TGTGCCAGCAGCCTGGACGGATCAGAGCAGTACTTC. Translated: CASSLDGSEQYF. The gene calls are TRBV28 and TRBJ2-7; D is ambiguous. Germline CDR1 reads MDHEN; CDR2 reads SYDVKM. Trimming stripped 6 bases from V and 7 bases from J, with 13 bases between. This CDR3 has 12 amino acids.

The chain joins TRBV6-1 to TRBJ1-1; unclear D gene. In germline, CDR1 is MNHNS, CDR2 SASEGT. The CDR3 loop spans 12 amino acids. V gave up 3 bases and J gave up 11 bases, with 13 bases separating them. The CDR3: CASSDVLPAAFF. CDR3 bases: TGTGCCAGCAGTGACGTCCTCCCGGCGGCTTTCTTT.

The chain has TRBV10-3 and TRBJ2-1; D perhaps matches TRBD2 (5 bases). The CDR3 totals 11 residues. Germline V gives CDR1 ENHRY, CDR2 SYGVKD. The V end was cut by 6 bases, the J end by 11 bases, with 11 bases between. The DNA for the CDR3 is TGTGCCATCAGCGAGGGAACAAAGCAGTTCTTC. It is translated as CAISEGTKQFF.

The rearrangement links TRBV6-5 to TRBJ2-1; TRBD2 is a possible D gene (5 bases). Between the trimmed V and J ends, which lost 4 bases and 9 bases, there was a span of 13 bases. There are 13 residues in the CDR3. CDR1 MNHEY and CDR2 SVGAGI come from the germline V gene. This CDR3 reads CASSSRRESEQFF. For the CDR3, the DNA is TGTGCCAGCAGTTCCCGCCGGGAAAGTGAGCAGTTCTTC.

The chain carries TRBV9 and TRBJ1-2; D is ambiguous. The CDR3 is 12 residues long. V was cut by 3 bases and J by 6 bases, with 9 bases left in between. CDR1 is SGDLS and CDR2 is YYNGEE in the germline V gene. CDR3 region: CASSGSKNGYTF. DNA of the CDR3: TGTGCCAGCAGCGGTTCTAAGAATGGCTACACCTTC.

V usage is TRBV5-1 and J usage is TRBJ2-1; TRBD2 matches 7 bases. Per the germline V gene, CDR1 is SGHRS and CDR2 is YFSETQ. Germline trimming cut 0 bases from V and 7 bases from J; bases unmatched to any gene: 7. This CDR3 is built from 15 residues. CDR3 bases: TGCGCCAGCAGCTTGGTTGCGGGAGTTGAAAATGAGCAGTTCTTC. This codes for CASSLVAGVENEQFF.

The chain uses TRBV5-1 and TRBJ2-2, with 7 bases that match TRBD2. Germline V gene sequence: CDR1 SGHRS, CDR2 YFSETQ. The CDR3 is 16 residues long. V dropped 6 bases and J dropped 4; count of bases not matched to a gene: 12. CDR3 in DNA: TGCGCCAGCATCGGTGGCGGGAGTGTAGGCACCGGGGAGCTGTTTTTT. This codes for CASIGGGSVGTGELFF. Variable domain in full (rest from reference TRBV5-1 and TRBJ2-2): KAGVTQTPRYLIKTRGQQVTLSCSPISGHRSVSWYQQTPGQGLQFLFEYFSETQRNKGNFPGRFSGRQFSNSRSEMNVSTLELGDSALYLCASIGGGSVGTGELFFGEGSRLTVL.

This sequence joins TRBV11-3 and TRBJ2-1; D gene unclear. This CDR3 has 15 residues. V was shortened by 2 bases and J by 0 bases, with 8 bases between the two germline ends. Germline values: CDR1 SGHNT, CDR2 YENEEA. Written as DNA, the CDR3 is TGTGCCAGCAGCTTATGGGCGAGCTCCTACAATGAGCAGTTCTTC. It is translated as CASSLWASSYNEQFF.

The chain links TRBV6-5 to TRBJ1-1, with D hard to call. Deletions cut 2 bases from V and 1 base from J, with 5 bases between. Germline V lookup: CDR1 MNHEY, CDR2 SVGAGI. The CDR3 is 13 residues long. For the CDR3, the DNA is TGTGCCAGCAGTTACAGTCAGAACACTGAAGCTTTCTTT. Protein: CASSYSQNTEAFF.